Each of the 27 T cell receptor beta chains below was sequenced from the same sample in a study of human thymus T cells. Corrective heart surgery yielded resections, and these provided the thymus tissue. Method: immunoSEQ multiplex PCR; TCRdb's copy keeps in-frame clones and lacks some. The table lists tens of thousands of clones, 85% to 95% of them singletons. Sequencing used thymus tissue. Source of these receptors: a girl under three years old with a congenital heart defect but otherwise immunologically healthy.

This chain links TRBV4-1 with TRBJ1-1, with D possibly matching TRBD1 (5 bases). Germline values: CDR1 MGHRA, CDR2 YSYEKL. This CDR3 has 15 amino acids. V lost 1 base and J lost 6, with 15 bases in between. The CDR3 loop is CASSQALGVYPEAFF. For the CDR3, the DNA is TGCGCCAGCAGCCAAGCCTTAGGGGTCTACCCTGAAGCTTTCTTT.

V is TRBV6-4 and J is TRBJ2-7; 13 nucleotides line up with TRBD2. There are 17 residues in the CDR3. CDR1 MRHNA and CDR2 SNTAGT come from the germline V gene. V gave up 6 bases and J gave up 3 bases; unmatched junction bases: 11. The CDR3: CASSVPAGLAGRYEQYF. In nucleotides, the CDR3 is TGTGCCAGCAGCGTACCAGCGGGACTAGCGGGACGCTACGAGCAGTACTTC.

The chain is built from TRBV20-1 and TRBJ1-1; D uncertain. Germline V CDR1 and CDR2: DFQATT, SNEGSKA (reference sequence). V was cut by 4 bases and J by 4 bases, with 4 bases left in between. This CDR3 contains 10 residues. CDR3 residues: CSAIGTEAFF. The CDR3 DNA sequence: TGCAGTGCTATCGGCACTGAAGCTTTCTTT.

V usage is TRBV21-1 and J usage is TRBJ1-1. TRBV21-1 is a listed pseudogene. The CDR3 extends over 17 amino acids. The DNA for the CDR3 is TGTGCCAGCAGCAAAGAGGACGGGGGGCTCATGAACACTGAAGCTTTCTTT. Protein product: CASSKEDGGLMNTEAFF.

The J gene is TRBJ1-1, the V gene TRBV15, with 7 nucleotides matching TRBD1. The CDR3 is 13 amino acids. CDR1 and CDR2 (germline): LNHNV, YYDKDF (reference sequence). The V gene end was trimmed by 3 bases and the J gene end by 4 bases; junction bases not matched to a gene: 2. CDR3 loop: CATSRAGGTEAFF. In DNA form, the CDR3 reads TGTGCCACCAGCAGGGCAGGGGGCACTGAAGCTTTCTTT.

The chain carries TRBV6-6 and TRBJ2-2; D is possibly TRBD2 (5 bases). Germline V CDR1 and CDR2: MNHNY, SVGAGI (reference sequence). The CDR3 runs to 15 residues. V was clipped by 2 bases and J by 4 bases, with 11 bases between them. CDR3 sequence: CASSYPGWGTGELFF. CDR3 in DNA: TGTGCCAGCAGTTACCCGGGGTGGGGCACCGGGGAGCTGTTTTTT.

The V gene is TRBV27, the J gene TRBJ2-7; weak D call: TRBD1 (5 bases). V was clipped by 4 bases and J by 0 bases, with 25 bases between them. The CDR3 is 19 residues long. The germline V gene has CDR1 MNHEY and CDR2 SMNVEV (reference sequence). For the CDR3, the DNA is TGTGCCAGCAGTTCTTTTCAGCCAGGGAAGTCAACCCGCTCCTACGAGCAGTACTTC. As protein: CASSSFQPGKSTRSYEQYF.

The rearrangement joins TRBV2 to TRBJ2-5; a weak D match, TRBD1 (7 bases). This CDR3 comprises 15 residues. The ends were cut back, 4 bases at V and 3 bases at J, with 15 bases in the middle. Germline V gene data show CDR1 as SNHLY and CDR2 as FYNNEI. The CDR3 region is CASSVWRGPKETQYF. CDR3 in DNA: TGTGCCAGCAGTGTCTGGAGGGGGCCGAAAGAGACCCAGTACTTC.

DNA of the CDR3: TGTGCCACCCGGGGACTAGGTGACACCGGGGAGCTGTTTTTT. Protein: CATRGLGDTGELFF. This chain uses TRBV28 with TRBJ2-2; TRBD2 agrees at 8 bases. Germline-derived CDR1 and CDR2 are MDHEN and SYDVKM. There are 14 residues in the CDR3. Unmatched junction bases numbered 7, after V lost 10 bases and J lost 3 bases.

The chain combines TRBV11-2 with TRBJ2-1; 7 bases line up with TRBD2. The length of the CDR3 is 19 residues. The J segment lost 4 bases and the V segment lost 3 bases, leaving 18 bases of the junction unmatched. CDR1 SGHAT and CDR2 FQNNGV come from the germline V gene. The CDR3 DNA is TGTGCCAGCAGCTTTTCCCCCCCGGGAGGACCTTCCTCTTACAATGAGCAGTTCTTC. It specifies CASSFSPPGGPSSYNEQFF.

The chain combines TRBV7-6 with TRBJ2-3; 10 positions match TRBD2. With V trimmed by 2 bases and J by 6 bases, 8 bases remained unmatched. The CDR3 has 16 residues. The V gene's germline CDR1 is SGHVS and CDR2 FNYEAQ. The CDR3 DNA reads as TGTGCCAGCAGCTTATTAAAGCGGGAGGGCCGGGATACGCAGTATTTT. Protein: CASSLLKREGRDTQYF.

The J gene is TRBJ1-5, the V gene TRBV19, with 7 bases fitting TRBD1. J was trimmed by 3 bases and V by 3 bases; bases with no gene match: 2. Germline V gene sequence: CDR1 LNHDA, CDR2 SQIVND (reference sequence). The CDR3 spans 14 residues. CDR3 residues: CASSMGTVNQPQHF. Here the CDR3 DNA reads TGTGCCAGTAGTATGGGGACAGTCAATCAGCCCCAGCATTTT.

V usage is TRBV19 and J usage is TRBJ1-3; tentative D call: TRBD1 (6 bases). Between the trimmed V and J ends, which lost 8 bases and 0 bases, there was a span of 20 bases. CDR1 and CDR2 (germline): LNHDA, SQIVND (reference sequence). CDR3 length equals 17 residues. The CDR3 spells CASRGGNPTISGNTIYF. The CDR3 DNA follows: TGTGCCAGTCGAGGGGGAAACCCGACGATCTCTGGAAACACCATATATTTT. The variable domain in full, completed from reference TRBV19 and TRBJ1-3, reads DGGITQSPKYLFRKEGQNVTLSCEQNLNHDAMYWYRQDPGQGLRLIYYSQIVNDFQKGDIAEGYSVSREKKESFPLTVTSAQKNPTAFYLCASRGGNPTISGNTIYFGEGSWLTVV.

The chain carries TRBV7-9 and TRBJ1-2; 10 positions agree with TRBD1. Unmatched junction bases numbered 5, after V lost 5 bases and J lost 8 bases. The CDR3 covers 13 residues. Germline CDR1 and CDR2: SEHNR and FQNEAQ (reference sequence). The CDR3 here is CASSPDRGRGYTF. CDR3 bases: TGTGCCAGCAGCCCGGACAGGGGGAGAGGCTACACCTTC.

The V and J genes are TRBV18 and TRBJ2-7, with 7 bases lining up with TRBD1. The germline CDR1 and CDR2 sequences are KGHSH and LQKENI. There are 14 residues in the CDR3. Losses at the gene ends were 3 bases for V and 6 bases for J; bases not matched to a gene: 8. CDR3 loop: CASSPGQEGGEQYF. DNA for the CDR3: TGTGCCAGCTCACCTGGACAGGAAGGAGGCGAGCAGTACTTC.

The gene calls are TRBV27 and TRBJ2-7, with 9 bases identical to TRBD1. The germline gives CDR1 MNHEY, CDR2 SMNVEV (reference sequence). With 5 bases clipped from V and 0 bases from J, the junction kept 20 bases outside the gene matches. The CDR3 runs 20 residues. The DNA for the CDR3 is TGTGCCAGCAGTCCCCATCACCAAACGAATCCGGGACAGGGCTCCTACGAGCAGTACTTC. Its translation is CASSPHHQTNPGQGSYEQYF.

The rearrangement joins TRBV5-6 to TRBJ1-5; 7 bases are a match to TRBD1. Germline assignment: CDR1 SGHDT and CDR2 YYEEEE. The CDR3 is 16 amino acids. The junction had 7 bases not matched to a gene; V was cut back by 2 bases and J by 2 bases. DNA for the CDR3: TGTGCCAGCAGCTTTCATGACAGGGATGGCAATCAGCCCCAGCATTTT. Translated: CASSFHDRDGNQPQHF.

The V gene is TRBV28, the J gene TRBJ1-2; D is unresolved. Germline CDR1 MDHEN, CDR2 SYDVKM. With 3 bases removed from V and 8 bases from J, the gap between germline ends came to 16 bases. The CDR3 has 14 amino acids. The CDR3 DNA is TGTGCCAGCAGTTTCTCTGTCCCGACCGGGGGCTACACCTTC. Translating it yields CASSFSVPTGGYTF.

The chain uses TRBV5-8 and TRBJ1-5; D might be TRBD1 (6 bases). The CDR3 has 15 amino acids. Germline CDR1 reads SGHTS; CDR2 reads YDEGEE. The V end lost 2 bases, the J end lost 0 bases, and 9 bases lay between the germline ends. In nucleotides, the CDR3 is TGTGCCAGCAGCTTCACAGGGTTTAGCAATCAGCCCCAGCATTTT. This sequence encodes CASSFTGFSNQPQHF. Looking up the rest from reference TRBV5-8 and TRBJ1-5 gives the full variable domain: EAGVTQSPTHLIKTRGQQATLRCSPISGHTSVYWYQQALGLGLQFLLWYDEGEERNRGNFPPRFSGRQFPNYSSELNVNALELEDSALYLCASSFTGFSNQPQHFGDGTRLSIL.

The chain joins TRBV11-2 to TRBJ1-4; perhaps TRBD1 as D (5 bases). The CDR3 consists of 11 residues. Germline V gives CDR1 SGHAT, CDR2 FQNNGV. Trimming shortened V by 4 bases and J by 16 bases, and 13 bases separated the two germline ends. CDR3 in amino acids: CASSSGDSTFF. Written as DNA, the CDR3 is TGTGCCAGCAGCTCAGGTGACAGTACGTTTTTT.

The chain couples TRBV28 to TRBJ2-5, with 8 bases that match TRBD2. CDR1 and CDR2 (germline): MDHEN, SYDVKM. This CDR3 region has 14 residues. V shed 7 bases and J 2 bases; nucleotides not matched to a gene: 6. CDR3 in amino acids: CASKLTGGQETQYF. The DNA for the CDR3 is TGTGCCAGCAAACTTACGGGGGGGCAAGAGACCCAGTACTTC.

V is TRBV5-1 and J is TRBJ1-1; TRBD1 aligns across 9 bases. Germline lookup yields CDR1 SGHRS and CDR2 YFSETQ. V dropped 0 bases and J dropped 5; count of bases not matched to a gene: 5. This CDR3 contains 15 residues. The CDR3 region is CASSLGQGVRTEAFF. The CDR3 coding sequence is TGCGCCAGCAGCTTGGGACAGGGGGTCAGAACTGAAGCTTTCTTT.

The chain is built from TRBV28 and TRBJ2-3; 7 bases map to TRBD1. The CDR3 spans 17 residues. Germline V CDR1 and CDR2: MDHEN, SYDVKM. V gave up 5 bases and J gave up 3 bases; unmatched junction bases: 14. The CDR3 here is CASSPIPGTEETDTQYF. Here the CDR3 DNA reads TGTGCCAGCAGTCCGATTCCCGGGACAGAGGAGACAGATACGCAGTATTTT.

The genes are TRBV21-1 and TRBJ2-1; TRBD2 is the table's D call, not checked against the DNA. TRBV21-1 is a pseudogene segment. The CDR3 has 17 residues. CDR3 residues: CASPGRARELPYNEQFF. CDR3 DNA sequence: TGTGCCAGCCCCGGTCGGGCGCGGGAGTTACCCTACAATGAGCAGTTCTTC.

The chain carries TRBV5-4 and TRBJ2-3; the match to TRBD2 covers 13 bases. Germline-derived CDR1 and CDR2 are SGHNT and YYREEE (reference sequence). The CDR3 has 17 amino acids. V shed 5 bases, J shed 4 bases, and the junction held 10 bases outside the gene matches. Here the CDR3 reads CASSFTSGRVGADTQYF. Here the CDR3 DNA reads TGTGCCAGCAGTTTTACTAGCGGGAGGGTTGGCGCAGATACGCAGTATTTT.

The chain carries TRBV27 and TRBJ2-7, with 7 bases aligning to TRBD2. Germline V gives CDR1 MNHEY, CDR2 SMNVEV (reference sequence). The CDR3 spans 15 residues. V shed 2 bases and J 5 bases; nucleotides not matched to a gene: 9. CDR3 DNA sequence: TGTGCCAGCAGTTTAGCCAGACCAGCGGGAAACGAGCAGTACTTC. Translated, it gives CASSLARPAGNEQYF.

The CDR3 protein is CASSQDLMKRQGPEKLFF. CDR3 nucleotide sequence: TGCGCCAGCAGCCAAGATCTGATGAAGCGACAGGGGCCAGAAAAACTGTTTTTT. The genes are TRBV4-1 and TRBJ1-4; 8 bases are shared with TRBD1. CDR1 and CDR2 (germline): MGHRA, YSYEKL. The V and J ends lost 0 bases and 8 bases, in that order; junction bases with no gene match: 14. The CDR3 runs 18 residues.